The rows below give T cell receptor beta chains drawn from one sample of a study of post-analysis software for immune sequencing data. Each CDR3 protein gets one entry after TCRdb re-called the PCR reads with MiXCR. This table holds around 710,000 distinct CDR3 sequences, approximately 44% found once. Sequencing was performed on blood. The receptors come from a girl aged 10 to 17 with multiple sclerosis. Both conserved end residues are part of each CDR3. D genes are given only for firm matches. Clone size is stated in some rows and not others, as once, few, many or a class when expanded.

TGCGCCAGCAGTCCCGGACTAGCGCAAATCGACGAGCAGTACTTC	CASSPGLAQIDEQYF	TRBV4-3	.	TRBD2	TRBJ2-7	15
TGTGCCAGCAGCGTCCGGGACCACCACACAGATACGCAGTATTTT	CASSVRDHHTDTQYF	TRBV3-1	.	.	TRBJ2-3	15
TGCGCCAGCAGGCTGTCACGGGGGGCCTCCTACGAGCAGTACTTC	CASRLSRGASYEQYF	TRBV5-1	few	.	TRBJ2-7	15
TGTGCCAGCAGCTATCCGGGACAGGGAACAGATACGCAGTATTTT	CASSYPGQGTDTQYF	TRBV7-2	.	TRBD1	TRBJ2-3	15
TGTGCCAGCAGCGTAGCGTCTAGCGGGAGTCTCTACGAGCAGTACTTC	CASSVASSGSLYEQYF	TRBV9	.	TRBD2	TRBJ2-7	16
TGCAGTGCTGATACCGGGACTAGTTATATAAATGAGCAGTTCTTC	CSADTGTSYINEQFF	TRBV20-1	.	TRBD2	TRBJ2-1	15
TGTGCCAGCAGCTCGGTTGAGGATACGCAGTATTTT	CASSSVEDTQYF	TRBV7-6	.	.	TRBJ2-3	12
TGCAGTGCTAGAGATTGGCAGGGGGCCACTAGCACAGATACGCAGTATTTT	CSARDWQGATSTDTQYF	TRBV20-1	.	TRBD1	TRBJ2-3	17
TGTGCCATCAGTGAAAGTGGAGGGGACACTGAAGCTTTCTTT	CAISESGGDTEAFF	TRBV10-3	.	.	TRBJ1-1	14
TGCAGCGTTGGGTTAGCGGGAGTCGTAGATACGCAGTATTTT	CSVGLAGVVDTQYF	TRBV29-1	.	TRBD2	TRBJ2-3	14
TGTGCCAGCAGCCAAGATGTACAGGCCCGCTACACCTTC	CASSQDVQARYTF	TRBV14	once	.	TRBJ1-2	13
TGTGCCAGCAGCTCGCATCGGACAGCCTGGGGCCTGCTGCGCTACGAGCAGTACTTC	CASSSHRTAWGLLRYEQYF	TRBV28	.	.	TRBJ2-7	19
TGCGCCAGCAGCTTGGAGCTATCACAGGGTCGAGGCTACACCTTC	CASSLELSQGRGYTF	TRBV5-1	.	.	TRBJ1-2	15
TGTGCCAGCAGGAGTGGGGACGATAGCAATCAGCCCCAGCATTTT	CASRSGDDSNQPQHF	TRBV2	.	.	TRBJ1-5	15
TGCAGTGCTAGAGAGCCCAGGGCCCACGAGCAGTACTTC	CSAREPRAHEQYF	TRBV20-1	.	.	TRBJ2-7	13
TGTGCCAGCACCGCCGCGGTAGGCTACGAGCAGTACTTC	CASTAAVGYEQYF	TRBV12-3/TRBV12-4	few	.	TRBJ2-7	13
TGTGCCACCAGTCCCCAGGTGACTAGTCTCGAGTTCTTC	CATSPQVTSLEFF	TRBV24-1	few	.	TRBJ2-1	13
TGCGCCAGCAGCCCGGGACAGGGGGCGAATGTAGGCAATGAGCAGTTCTTC	CASSPGQGANVGNEQFF	TRBV5-1	.	TRBD1	TRBJ2-1	17
TGCAGTGCTAGAGATCGAGTTCGGAATTCACCCCTCCACTTT	CSARDRVRNSPLHF	TRBV20-1	few	.	TRBJ1-6	14
TGTGCCAGCAGCGTTGGGATAGCGGGACCAAACTACAATGAGCAGTTCTTC	CASSVGIAGPNYNEQFF	TRBV9	few	TRBD2	TRBJ2-1	17
TGTGCCAGCAGTTTTTTACTTCGGGGACTAGCGGGTGAGCAGTTCTTC	CASSFLLRGLAGEQFF	TRBV27	.	TRBD2	TRBJ2-1	16
TGTGCCAGCAGTGAAATCTCGAGGGATACGCAGTATTTT	CASSEISRDTQYF	TRBV25-1	once	.	TRBJ2-3	13
TGCAGTGCTCCTATAGGCGGGGCGGCTCTGCGCACTGAAGCTTTCTTT	CSAPIGGAALRTEAFF	TRBV20-1	.	.	TRBJ1-1	16
TGCAGTGCTAGAGGGGGAGGGCAATTCAATCAGCCCCAGCATTTT	CSARGGGQFNQPQHF	TRBV20-1	.	.	TRBJ1-5	15
TGTGCCAGCAGTGCTGCGACAGGAGGGTCCCACACAGATACGCAGTATTTT	CASSAATGGSHTDTQYF	TRBV6-2/TRBV6-3	few	.	TRBJ2-3	17
TGCAGCGCCCTGGACGGTTTGTACAATGAGCAGTTCTTC	CSALDGLYNEQFF	TRBV29-1	.	.	TRBJ2-1	13
TGCGCCAGCAGCCAAGAGTCCGGAGAAGAGACCCAGTACTTC	CASSQESGEETQYF	TRBV4-3	.	.	TRBJ2-5	14
TGCAGCGTCAAACTAGCCCAAAATGAGCAGTTCTTC	CSVKLAQNEQFF	TRBV29-1	.	.	TRBJ2-1	12
TGTGCCAGCAGCCTAGGAGGGGCACTGAGGGAGACCCAGTACTTC	CASSLGGALRETQYF	TRBV7-2	few	.	TRBJ2-5	15
TGTGCCAGCAGCAAAAGCGAAGAGCAGTACTTC	CASSKSEEQYF	TRBV3-1	.	.	TRBJ2-7	11
TGCAGTGCTAGAGCGAACAGGGGCGGGGGAACTGAAGCTTTCTTT	CSARANRGGGTEAFF	TRBV20-1	few	TRBD1	TRBJ1-1	15
TGTGCCACCAGCCCGACCGGAGGGGCTTGGTATGGCTACACCTTC	CATSPTGGAWYGYTF	TRBV24-1	.	.	TRBJ1-2	15
TGTGCCAGCAGTGCCATTGGCCACTACGACGAGCAGTACTTC	CASSAIGHYDEQYF	TRBV6-1	few	.	TRBJ2-7	14
TGTGCCAGCAGGACTAGCGGGAGGTCTTACGAGCAGTACTTC	CASRTSGRSYEQYF	TRBV28	.	TRBD2	TRBJ2-7	14
TGCAGCGTTGAAGGCAGCCAGGGCCCTAACTATGGCTACACCTTC	CSVEGSQGPNYGYTF	TRBV29-1	.	.	TRBJ1-2	15
TGTGCCAGCAGTGCGGGGGGACCTCCGTACCAAGAGACCCAGTTCTTC	CASSAGGPPYQETQFF	TRBV28	.	TRBD2	TRBJ2-1	16
TGTGCCAGCAGCGTAGCCGTCGGAACTGAAGCTTTCTTT	CASSVAVGTEAFF	TRBV9	few	.	TRBJ1-1	13
TGCGCCAGCAGCTCGGACAGCTCCTACGAGCAGTACTTC	CASSSDSSYEQYF	TRBV7-9	many	.	TRBJ2-7	13
TGTGCCAGCAGCCATGGGACTAGCGGGAGCTCTAATGAGCAGTTCTTC	CASSHGTSGSSNEQFF	TRBV11-2	once	TRBD2	TRBJ2-1	16
TGCAGCGTTGAATGGGGTTCTAGCGGCTATCGCACAGATACGCAGTATTTT	CSVEWGSSGYRTDTQYF	TRBV29-1	.	TRBD2	TRBJ2-3	17
TGCAGTGCTAGAGATCCCCTCACTAGCGGGAGGGCCGGGGAGCAGTACTTC	CSARDPLTSGRAGEQYF	TRBV20-1	.	TRBD2	TRBJ2-5	17
TGTGCCAGCAGCTTCCTGGGTAGCGGGAGGGCGGAGACCCAGTACTTC	CASSFLGSGRAETQYF	TRBV7-2	few	TRBD2	TRBJ2-5	16
TGTGCCAGCAGCCCCCGGACTAGCGGGCCAGATACGCAGTATTTT	CASSPRTSGPDTQYF	TRBV3-1	.	TRBD2	TRBJ2-3	15
TGTGCCAGCAGGTCAGGGATATCCTACGAGCAGTACTTC	CASRSGISYEQYF	TRBV7-8	.	.	TRBJ2-7	13
TGTGCCAGTAGTATGGGTCTTCTACGCTCCTACAATGAGCAGTACTTC	CASSMGLLRSYNEQYF	TRBV19	.	.	TRBJ2-7	16
TGTGCCAGCAGCCCCCGAGGGGACAGGGGTGACACCTACGAGCAGTACTTC	CASSPRGDRGDTYEQYF	TRBV7-9	few	TRBD1	TRBJ2-7	17
TGTGCCAGCAGTTTTCGGCCCGGACAGGGCCCAATGGATGAAAAACTGTTTTTT	CASSFRPGQGPMDEKLFF	TRBV12-3/TRBV12-4	.	TRBD1	TRBJ1-4	18
TGCGCCAGCAGCCAAGAGCCAGCTTCTTCCTACGAGCAGTACTTC	CASSQEPASSYEQYF	TRBV4-1	.	.	TRBJ2-7	15
TGTGCCACCAGTGACTGTTCGGACAGGGGGCGTGGGCGGATTGAAGAGACCCAGTACTTC	CATSDCSDRGRGRIEETQYF	TRBV24-1	.	TRBD1	TRBJ2-5	20
TGTGCCAGCAGCCTACAAGCGGGAAATGAGCAGTTCTTC	CASSLQAGNEQFF	TRBV9	.	TRBD2	TRBJ2-1	13
TGTGCCAGCAGCCAATTGACGTGGAGGGCTGGGGCCAACGTCCTGACTTTC	CASSQLTWRAGANVLTF	TRBV11-2	many	.	TRBJ2-6	17
TGCAGTGCTAGAGAGTGGCTCTATGGCTACACCTTC	CSAREWLYGYTF	TRBV20-1	few	.	TRBJ1-2	12
TGTGCCAGCAGCCAGGAGGGACTAGGAAAGAACACCCAGTACTTC	CASSQEGLGKNTQYF	TRBV5-6	few	TRBD2	TRBJ2-5	15
TGTGCCATCAGTGAGAGAGCGGAGGGCCCCTACAATGAGCAGTTCTTC	CAISERAEGPYNEQFF	TRBV10-3	few	.	TRBJ2-1	16
TGCGCCAGCAGCCTGGGACAGGGGCCCCGTGAGCAGTTCTTC	CASSLGQGPREQFF	TRBV4-1	few	TRBD1	TRBJ2-1	14
TGCAGTGCTAGAGAGGGGAACTACGAGCAGTACTTC	CSAREGNYEQYF	TRBV20-1	few	.	TRBJ2-7	12